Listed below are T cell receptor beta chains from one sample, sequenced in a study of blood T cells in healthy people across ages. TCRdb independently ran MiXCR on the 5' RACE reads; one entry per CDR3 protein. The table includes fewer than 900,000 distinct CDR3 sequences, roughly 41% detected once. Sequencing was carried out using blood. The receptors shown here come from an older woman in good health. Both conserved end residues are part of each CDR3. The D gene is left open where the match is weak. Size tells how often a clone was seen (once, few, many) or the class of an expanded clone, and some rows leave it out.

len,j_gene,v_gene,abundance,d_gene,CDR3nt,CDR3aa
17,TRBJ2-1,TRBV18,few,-,TGTGCCAGCTCACCACTGAAGGAGGTTCGGCCCCTCCCTGAGCAGTTCTTC,CASSPLKEVRPLPEQFF
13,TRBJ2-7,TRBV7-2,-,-,TGTGCCAGCAGCGCCAGACTAGCCTACGAGCAGTACTTC,CASSARLAYEQYF
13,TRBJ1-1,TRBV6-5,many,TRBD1,TGTGCCATCATGGGACAGACAGGCACTGAAGCTTTCTTT,CAIMGQTGTEAFF
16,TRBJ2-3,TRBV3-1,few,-,TGTGCCAGCAGCCAGATACTACTATATAGCACAGATACGCAGTATTTT,CASSQILLYSTDTQYF
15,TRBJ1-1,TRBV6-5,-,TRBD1,TGTGCCAGCAGACCCGGACAGGGAAAGAGGACTGAAGCTTTCTTT,CASRPGQGKRTEAFF
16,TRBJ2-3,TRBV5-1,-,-,TGCGCCAGCAGCTTGGAACTGATCCCTAGGACAGATACGCAGTATTTT,CASSLELIPRTDTQYF
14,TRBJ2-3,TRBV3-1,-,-,TGTGCCAGCAGCCAGGAGGGGGCGACAGATACGCAGTATTTT,CASSQEGATDTQYF
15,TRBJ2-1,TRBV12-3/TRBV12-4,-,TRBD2,TGTGCCAGCAATTCCGGAGTAGCGGGAGGCAGTGAGCAGTTCTTC,CASNSGVAGGSEQFF
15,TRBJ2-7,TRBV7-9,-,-,TGTGCCATACTCCAGCCGGGGGGCCCCGCCTACGAGCAGTACTTC,CAILQPGGPAYEQYF
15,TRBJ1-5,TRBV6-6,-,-,TGTGCCAGCAGTCTCCGGACGGAGGGGAATCAGCCCCAGCATTTT,CASSLRTEGNQPQHF
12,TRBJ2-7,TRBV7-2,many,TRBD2,TGTGCCAGCCGAGGACTAGCGGGCGCGCAGTACTTC,CASRGLAGAQYF
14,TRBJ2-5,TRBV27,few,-,TGTGCCAGCAGTCTAGGACAGCGGCCGGGTGAGCAGTACTTC,CASSLGQRPGEQYF
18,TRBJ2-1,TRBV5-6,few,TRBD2,TGTGCCAGCAGCAAGGGGACTAGCGGGAGAGGGTTCTACAATGAGCAGTTCTTC,CASSKGTSGRGFYNEQFF
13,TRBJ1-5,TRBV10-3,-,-,TGTGCCATGGGTGGGGTGAGCAATCAGCCCCAGCATTTT,CAMGGVSNQPQHF
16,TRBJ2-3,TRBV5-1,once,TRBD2,TGCGCCAGCAGCTTCGTAGCGGGAGGGCCAGGAGATACGCAGTATTTT,CASSFVAGGPGDTQYF
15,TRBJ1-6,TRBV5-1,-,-,TGCGCCAGCAGCTTCAACGGGGACTATAATTCACCCCTCCACTTT,CASSFNGDYNSPLHF
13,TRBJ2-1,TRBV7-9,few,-,TGTGCCAGCAGCGTAGAGGCTGGGAATGAGCAGTTCTTC,CASSVEAGNEQFF
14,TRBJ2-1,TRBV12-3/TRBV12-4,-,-,TGTGCCAGCAGTTTTGTCGACTCCTACAATGAGCAGTTCTTC,CASSFVDSYNEQFF
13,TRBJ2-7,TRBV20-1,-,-,TGCAGTGCTACGATGGGGCAGGCGATCGAGCAGTACTTC,CSATMGQAIEQYF
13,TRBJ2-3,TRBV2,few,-,TGTGCCAGCAGTGAAACCTTCACAGATACGCAGTATTTT,CASSETFTDTQYF
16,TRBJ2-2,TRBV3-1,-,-,TGTGCCAGCAGCCAAGATTCGAGGGGGAGGGCCGGGGAGCTGTTTTTT,CASSQDSRGRAGELFF
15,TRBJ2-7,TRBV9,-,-,TGTGCCAGCAGCGTAGGCGGGAACTCGTTTAACGAGCAGTACTTC,CASSVGGNSFNEQYF
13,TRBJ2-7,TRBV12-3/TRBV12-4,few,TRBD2,TGTGCCAGCAGTGCGACTAGCGGGAGCGAGCAGTACTTC,CASSATSGSEQYF
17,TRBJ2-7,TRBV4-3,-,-,TGCGCCAGCAGCCAAGAATGGGGAAGGGGCAGTCCCTACGAGCAGTACTTC,CASSQEWGRGSPYEQYF
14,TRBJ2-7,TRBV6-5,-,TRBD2,TGTGCCAGCAGTTACGTCGGGACTAGCGGCGAGCAGTACTTC,CASSYVGTSGEQYF
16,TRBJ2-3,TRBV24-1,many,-,TGTGCCACGGGGGATAAGAGGGGCGTAGGCACAGATACGCAGTATTTT,CATGDKRGVGTDTQYF
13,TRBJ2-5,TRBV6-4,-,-,TGTGCCAGCAGCCGCCTACTGGGAGAGACCCAGTACTTC,CASSRLLGETQYF
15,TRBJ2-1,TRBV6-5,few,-,TGTGCCACACAGGGTCCACTATTCTCCTACAATGAGCAGTTCTTC,CATQGPLFSYNEQFF
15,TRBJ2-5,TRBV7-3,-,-,TGTGCCAGCAGCTTACTTGGGACACATACCAATGAGCAGTACTTC,CASSLLGTHTNEQYF
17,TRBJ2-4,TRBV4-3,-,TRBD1,TGCGCCAGCAGCCAGTGGACAGGGGCTGTAGCCAAAAACATTCAGTACTTC,CASSQWTGAVAKNIQYF
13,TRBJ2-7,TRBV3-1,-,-,TGTGCCAGCAGCCAATATGGCTTCTACGAGCAGTACTTC,CASSQYGFYEQYF
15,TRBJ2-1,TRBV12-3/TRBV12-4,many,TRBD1,TGTGCCAGCACTCTGTCGACAGGGGGCCGGGATGAGCAGTTCTTC,CASTLSTGGRDEQFF
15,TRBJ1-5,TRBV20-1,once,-,TGCAGTGCTAGAGCCGGGACACGTAGCAATCAGCCCCAGCATTTT,CSARAGTRSNQPQHF
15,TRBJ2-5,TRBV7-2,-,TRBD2,TGTGCCAGCAGCTTAAGTAGCGGGAGTTTCGAGACCCAGTACTTC,CASSLSSGSFETQYF
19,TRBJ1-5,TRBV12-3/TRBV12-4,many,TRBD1,TGTGCCAGCAGTTTGGGCGCGGGCAGGGGGAAACCTAGCAATCAGCCCCAGCATTTT,CASSLGAGRGKPSNQPQHF
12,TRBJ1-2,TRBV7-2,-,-,TGTGCCAGCAGTCCTGAAGGGTATGGCTACACCTTC,CASSPEGYGYTF
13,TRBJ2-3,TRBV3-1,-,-,TGTGCCAGCAGAGGGGGGTTCTCAGATACGCAGTATTTT,CASRGGFSDTQYF
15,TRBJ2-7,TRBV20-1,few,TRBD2,TGCAGTGCTAGATTCGGACTAGCGGGGTCCTACGAGCAGTACTTC,CSARFGLAGSYEQYF
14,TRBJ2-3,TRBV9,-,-,TGTGCCAGCAGCGTAGAGGCAGCCCCAGATACGCAGTATTTT,CASSVEAAPDTQYF
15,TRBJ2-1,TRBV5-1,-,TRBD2,TGCGCCAGCAGCTTGGTAGCGGGGGAAACCTACGAGCAGTTCTTC,CASSLVAGETYEQFF
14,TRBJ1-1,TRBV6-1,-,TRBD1,TGTGCCAGCAGAAGTTACAGGGGGAACACTGAAGCTTTCTTT,CASRSYRGNTEAFF
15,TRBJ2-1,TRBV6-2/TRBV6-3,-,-,TGTGCCAGCAGCCCTCCGAGGGGGATAAACAATGAGCAGTTCTTC,CASSPPRGINNEQFF
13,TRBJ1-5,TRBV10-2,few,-,TGCGCCAGCAAATCGACAGACAATCAGCCCCAGCATTTT,CASKSTDNQPQHF
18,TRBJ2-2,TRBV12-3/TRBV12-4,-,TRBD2,TGTGCCAGCAGGCCCGGAGGGGGACTAGCGTTTATCACCGGGGAGCTGTTTTTT,CASRPGGGLAFITGELFF
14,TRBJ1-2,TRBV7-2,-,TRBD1,TGTGCCAGCAGCCCCGACAGGGGACCCTATGGCTACACCTTC,CASSPDRGPYGYTF
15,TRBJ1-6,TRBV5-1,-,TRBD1,TGCGCCAGCAGCGATCCGGGACAGGGAAATTCACCCCTCCACTTT,CASSDPGQGNSPLHF
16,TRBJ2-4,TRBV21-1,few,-,TGTGCCAGCAGGAGACAGCAACGATTAGCCAAAAACATTCAGTACTTC,CASRRQQRLAKNIQYF
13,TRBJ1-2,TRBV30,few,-,TGTGCCTGGAGTCCGGCGACCAACTATGGCTACACCTTC,CAWSPATNYGYTF
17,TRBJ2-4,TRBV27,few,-,TGTGCCAGCAGTGCCACAGGGTCGCCGGTAGCCAAAAACATTCAGTACTTC,CASSATGSPVAKNIQYF
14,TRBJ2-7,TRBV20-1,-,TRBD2,TGCAGTGCCCTCGGGGGACTAGCGGCCGCCGAGCAGTACTTC,CSALGGLAAAEQYF
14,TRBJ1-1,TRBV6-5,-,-,TGTGCCAGCATCCCACAGGGAGGGGTTACTGAAGCTTTCTTT,CASIPQGGVTEAFF
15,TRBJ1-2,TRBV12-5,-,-,TGTGCTAGTGGTTTGAATCTGGGAGCGTATAATGGCTACACCTTC,CASGLNLGAYNGYTF
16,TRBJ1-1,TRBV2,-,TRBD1,TGTGCCAGCAGACTAGACGGACAGGCTGGGAACACTGAAGCTTTCTTT,CASRLDGQAGNTEAFF
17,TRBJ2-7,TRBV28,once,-,TGTGCCAGCAGTATTTCTTGTCTAGGTGGAGAAATCTACGAGCAGTACTTC,CASSISCLGGEIYEQYF
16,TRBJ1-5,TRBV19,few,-,TGTGCCAGTAGTATTGCCGGGCAGTCAAGCAATCAGCCCCAGCATTTT,CASSIAGQSSNQPQHF
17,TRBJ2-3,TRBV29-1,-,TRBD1,TGCAGCGTCGCCTCGGGTGACCGGGACAGGGCCACAGATACGCAGTATTTT,CSVASGDRDRATDTQYF
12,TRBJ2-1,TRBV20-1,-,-,TGCAGTGGTCGCCGGGACTACAATGAGCAGTTCTTC,CSGRRDYNEQFF
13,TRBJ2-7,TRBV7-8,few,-,TGTGCCAGCAGCTTTCGCCCCGAACGGGAGCAGTACTTC,CASSFRPEREQYF
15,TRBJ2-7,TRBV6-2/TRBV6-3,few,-,TGTGCCAGCAGTTACGATCAGTTCCAGACCTACGAGCAGTACTTC,CASSYDQFQTYEQYF
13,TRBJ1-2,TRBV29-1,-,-,TGCAGCGTTGCCCTTCCCAGTTCCTGTGGCTACACCTTC,CSVALPSSCGYTF